The next 6 T cell receptor beta chains were all read from a single sample in a study of T-cell memory formation after mild COVID-19. Each CDR3 protein is one row after TCRdb ran MiXCR on the 5' RACE reads. The sample holds tens of thousands of distinct CDR3 sequences, about 7.7% seen once. Input material: PBMCs or a T cell subset sorted from them (not recorded which). The receptors originated from a man younger than 35 who had mild COVID-19 (a few samples of this study predate the infection). Cell type and time point are not known.

This clonotype was seen repeatedly, ten times or more. This chain uses TRBV5-6 with TRBJ1-2; 7 nucleotides line up with TRBD1. The CDR3 has 11 amino acids. Looked up from germline, CDR1 is SGHDT and CDR2 is YYEEEE. V lost 5 bases and J lost 8; bases outside the gene matches: 3. This chain's CDR3 is CASREGAGYTF. CDR3 in DNA: TGTGCCAGCAGAGAGGGGGCAGGCTACACCTTC.

In this sample, this clonotype turned up many times. Written as DNA, the CDR3 is TGTGCCAGCAGCCTCAACCCGTACCAAGAGACCCAGTACTTC. This sequence encodes CASSLNPYQETQYF. The rearrangement uses TRBV7-2 and TRBJ2-5; no firm D call. Looked up from germline, CDR1 is SGHTA and CDR2 is FQGNSA. V gave up 5 bases and J gave up 0 bases, with 10 bases separating them. The CDR3 has 14 residues.

This clonotype was seen at least ten times. The rearrangement links TRBV12-3 or TRBV12-4 to TRBJ2-1; 8 nucleotides align to TRBD1. V trimming: 5 bases; J trimming: 0 bases; junction bases outside the gene matches: 9. The CDR3 consists of 17 residues. This chain's CDR3 is CASSHRTGPPSYNEQFF. CDR3 nucleotides: TGTGCCAGCAGTCACCGGACAGGGCCCCCCTCCTACAATGAGCAGTTCTTC.

Many counts were recorded for this clonotype. V and J are TRBV27 and TRBJ2-7, with TRBD1 as a possible D gene (5 bases). V lost 5 bases and J 2 bases, leaving 22 bases between the germline ends. CDR1 is MNHEY and CDR2 is SMNVEV in the germline V gene (reference sequence). The CDR3 sequence is 17 residues long. CDR3 sequence: CASSPPLRELPTYEQYF. CDR3 nucleotide sequence: TGTGCCAGCAGTCCTCCTCTCAGGGAACTGCCGACCTACGAGCAGTACTTC.

This clonotype was observed many times. The chain joins TRBV12-3 or TRBV12-4 to TRBJ2-7, with D hard to call. With 3 bases removed from V and 4 bases from J, the gap between germline ends came to 13 bases. The CDR3 has 14 residues. CDR3 in amino acids: CASSFRPERYEQYF. CDR3 nucleotides: TGTGCCAGCAGTTTTAGGCCAGAGAGGTACGAGCAGTACTTC.

This clonotype was counted ten times or more. This sequence joins TRBV7-9 and TRBJ1-1, with D hard to call. There are 14 residues in the CDR3. The ends were cut back, 5 bases at V and 6 bases at J, with 16 bases in the middle. The V gene's germline CDR1 is SEHNR and CDR2 FQNEAQ (reference sequence). The CDR3 sequence: CASSASVGIAEAFF. The CDR3 DNA is TGTGCCAGCAGCGCCTCTGTGGGGATCGCTGAAGCTTTCTTT.